One and the same sample provided the 28 T cell receptor beta chains below, sequenced in a study of shared clonotypes between healthy human individuals (dated by TCRdb to between 2020 and 2021). Library creation used the immunoSEQ multiplex PCR assay. TCRdb mirrors the immuneACCESS table, restricted to in-frame sequences. Some clones are absent from its copies; in checked studies, under half trace to an unresolved V gene, and the reason for the others is unknown. A total of over 2 million clones appear in this sample, just under 95% of them only once. The ten largest clonotypes hold 0.37% of the sample. Specimen: naive CD4+ T cells from PBMCs. The cell subset or site label of this sample denotes: CD45RA+ positively selected. The receptors were sampled from a young man in good health. Some clones in this sample may be carry-over from other donors' samples.

The gene calls are TRBV5-1 and TRBJ2-7; D is perhaps TRBD1 (6 bases). Looked up from germline, CDR1 is SGHRS and CDR2 is YFSETQ. Trimming took 4 bases from V and 2 from J, leaving 10 bases between them. The CDR3 is made up of 13 amino acids. The CDR3, as DNA: TGCGCCAGCAGCACCCCAGGGGCCTACGAGCAGTACTTC. It codes for CASSTPGAYEQYF. Using reference TRBV5-1 and TRBJ2-7 for the parts outside the CDR3, the full variable domain is KAGVTQTPRYLIKTRGQQVTLSCSPISGHRSVSWYQQTPGQGLQFLFEYFSETQRNKGNFPGRFSGRQFSNSRSEMNVSTLELGDSALYLCASSTPGAYEQYFGPGTRLTVT.

The chain employs TRBV5-4 and TRBJ2-3; D is possibly TRBD1 (5 bases). This CDR3 has 16 residues. Germline V gene sequence: CDR1 SGHNT, CDR2 YYREEE (reference sequence). Trimming cost V 4 bases and J 0 bases, with 15 bases left between them. The CDR3 DNA is TGTGCCAGCAGCCCCCGACAGCTCCCTAGCACAGATACGCAGTATTTT. It encodes CASSPRQLPSTDTQYF.

The V gene is TRBV6-5, the J gene TRBJ2-1; D is possibly TRBD1 (6 bases). The CDR3 is 13 residues long. Germline V gene sequence: CDR1 MNHEY, CDR2 SVGAGI. V was cut by 4 bases and J by 15 bases, with 19 bases left in between. The CDR3 reads CASSSEQGRMGFF. Written as DNA, the CDR3 is TGTGCCAGCAGTTCGGAACAGGGTCGAATGGGGTTCTTC.

The J gene is TRBJ1-2, the V gene TRBV4-1, with TRBD1 as a possible D gene (5 bases). Germline loops: CDR1 MGHRA, CDR2 YSYEKL. V was pared by 3 bases and J by 2 bases, with 13 bases between. This CDR3 spans 15 amino acids. The CDR3 spells CASSQGGNNNYGYTF. CDR3 sequence (DNA): TGCGCCAGCAGCCAGGGGGGGAACAACAACTATGGCTACACCTTC.

The V and J genes are TRBV14 and TRBJ1-1; D is possibly TRBD1 (5 bases). CDR1 is SGHDN and CDR2 is FVKESK in the germline V gene. This CDR3 region has 14 residues. V lost 1 base, J lost 6 bases, and 12 bases lay in between. CDR3 DNA sequence: TGTGCCAGCAGCCAAGTCGGTTGGGGCGCTGAAGCTTTCTTT. Protein sequence: CASSQVGWGAEAFF.

This sequence joins TRBV13 and TRBJ2-2, with 7 bases that match TRBD1. Per the germline V gene, CDR1 is PRHDT and CDR2 is FYEKMQ (reference sequence). This CDR3 has 17 residues. V lost 2 bases, J lost 0 bases, and 6 bases stayed unmatched. CDR3 amino acids: CASSLPSTGSNTGELFF. The CDR3 nucleotides are TGTGCCAGCAGCTTACCCTCGACAGGGTCGAACACCGGGGAGCTGTTTTTT.

This rearrangement joins TRBV5-4 to TRBJ2-2; unclear D gene. Trimming shortened V by 4 bases and J by 3 bases, and 13 bases separated the two germline ends. This CDR3 is built from 15 residues. In germline, CDR1 is SGHNT, CDR2 YYREEE (reference sequence). The CDR3 region is CASSMDGQDTGELFF. DNA for the CDR3: TGTGCCAGCAGCATGGACGGCCAAGACACCGGGGAGCTGTTTTTT.

This rearrangement joins TRBV6-5 to TRBJ2-4, with 13 bases lining up with TRBD2. This CDR3 is 16 amino acids long. Germline values: CDR1 MNHEY, CDR2 SVGAGI. After removal of 2 bases from V and 6 bases from J, the junction contained 4 bases not matched to a gene. The CDR3 reads CASSYRTSGRGNIQYF. The CDR3 DNA reads TGTGCCAGCAGTTACCGGACTAGCGGGAGAGGAAACATTCAGTACTTC.

This clone was seen once. V is TRBV27 and J is TRBJ2-7; tentative D call: TRBD2 (5 bases). With 8 bases removed from V and 1 base from J, the gap between germline ends came to 15 bases. Germline values: CDR1 MNHEY, CDR2 SMNVEV (reference sequence). The CDR3 length is 14 residues. The CDR3: CASAFDYTSYEQYF. The CDR3, as DNA: TGTGCCAGCGCTTTTGACTATACTTCCTACGAGCAGTACTTC.

V and J are TRBV7-9 and TRBJ2-3, with a possible D match to TRBD2 (6 bases). Germline V gene data show CDR1 as SEHNR and CDR2 as FQNEAQ (reference sequence). The CDR3 sequence is 18 residues long. V was cut by 7 bases and J by 0 bases, with 23 bases left in between. The CDR3 DNA reads TGTGCCAGCATCATGGGGCGGGTTAGCGGTACTAGCACAGATACGCAGTATTTT. It is translated as CASIMGRVSGTSTDTQYF.

The chain combines TRBV4-1 with TRBJ2-2; D remains unclear. The CDR3 has 12 residues. Trimming pared 4 bases from V and 2 bases from J, leaving 2 bases between. Germline values: CDR1 MGHRA, CDR2 YSYEKL. CDR3 sequence reads: CASSLNTGELFF. The CDR3, as DNA: TGCGCCAGCAGCCTCAACACCGGGGAGCTGTTTTTT.

The genes are TRBV5-4 and TRBJ1-5, with 9 bases identical to TRBD1. This CDR3 spans 16 amino acids. The germline V gene has CDR1 SGHNT and CDR2 YYREEE (reference sequence). J lost 3 bases, V lost 4 bases, and 8 bases had no gene match. CDR3 coding DNA: TGTGCCAGCAGCAAGGGGACAGGGTCGGTCAATCAGCCCCAGCATTTT. It yields the protein CASSKGTGSVNQPQHF.

The J gene is TRBJ2-7, the V gene TRBV6-6, with D hard to call. The CDR3 has 14 residues. CDR1 and CDR2 (germline): MNHNY, SVGAGI (reference sequence). Trimming shortened V by 4 bases and J by 6 bases, and 16 bases separated the two germline ends. CDR3 sequence: CASSWAASTLEQYF. The CDR3 DNA is TGTGCCAGCAGTTGGGCAGCATCCACTCTCGAGCAGTACTTC.

Concerning this clone: Distinct nucleotide sequences in the sample also encode this CDR3. In nucleotides, the CDR3 is TGCGCCAGCAGCTTTCTAGCGGGAGTCGATGAGCAGTTCTTC. It encodes CASSFLAGVDEQFF. J is TRBJ2-1 and V is TRBV5-1, with 10 bases that match TRBD2. Germline assignment: CDR1 SGHRS and CDR2 YFSETQ. J was trimmed by 8 bases and V by 2 bases; bases with no gene match: 4. This CDR3 comprises 14 residues.

The rearrangement uses TRBV5-4 and TRBJ2-2; D assignment may be TRBD1 or TRBD2 (6 bases each). Germline-derived CDR1 and CDR2 are SGHNT and YYREEE (reference sequence). The length of the CDR3 is 14 residues. Trimming removed 4 bases from V and 3 bases from J, with 10 bases in between. The CDR3 nucleotides read TGTGCCAGCAGCGAGAGGGGGGACACCGGGGAGCTGTTTTTT. Translation gives CASSERGDTGELFF.

The chain joins TRBV19 to TRBJ1-5; 8 positions agree with TRBD1. The CDR3 runs to 16 residues. Germline CDR1 reads LNHDA; CDR2 reads SQIVND (reference sequence). V was clipped by 4 bases and J by 2 bases; unmatched bases: 7. CDR3 residues: CASSTRLGQGNQPQHF. The CDR3 DNA is TGTGCCAGTAGTACAAGGTTGGGACAGGGCAATCAGCCCCAGCATTTT.

As to this clone: The sample holds other DNA sequences that translate to the same CDR3. The genes are TRBV27 and TRBJ1-2, with 8 nucleotides matching TRBD1. With 1 base clipped from V and 7 bases from J, the junction kept 5 bases outside the gene matches. Germline assignment: CDR1 MNHEY and CDR2 SMNVEV (reference sequence). The CDR3 runs to 14 residues. DNA for the CDR3: TGTGCCAGCAGTTTATGGCAGGGGGCGGGTGGCTACACCTTC. This encodes CASSLWQGAGGYTF.

V usage is TRBV5-1 and J usage is TRBJ1-2, with D possibly TRBD1 on 6 matching bases. V was pared by 1 base and J by 4 bases, with 17 bases between. The germline V gene encodes CDR1 SGHRS and CDR2 YFSETQ. The CDR3 totals 16 residues. This CDR3 reads CASSLSRDTVLYGYTF. The CDR3 region has the DNA TGCGCCAGCAGCTTGTCACGGGACACCGTCCTCTATGGCTACACCTTC.

V and J are TRBV5-5 and TRBJ2-4; D may be TRBD2 (5 bases). The germline CDR1 and CDR2 sequences are SGHKS and YYEKEE (reference sequence). CDR3 length: 15 amino acids. Trimming left V 0 bases short and J 6 bases short, with 13 bases between. Here the CDR3 reads CASSLGLGEGNIQYF. CDR3 sequence (DNA): TGTGCCAGCAGCTTGGGTTTGGGAGAGGGAAACATTCAGTACTTC.

The chain joins TRBV6-5 to TRBJ2-7, with D possibly being TRBD1 (5 bases). CDR1 and CDR2 from the germline V gene are MNHEY and SVGAGI. This CDR3 contains 15 residues. Trimming removed 0 bases at V and 2 bases at J, with 11 bases between. In DNA, the CDR3 is TGTGCCAGCAGTTACTCGACAGTGGGGCCCTACGAGCAGTACTTC. It is translated as CASSYSTVGPYEQYF.

The chain employs TRBV21-1 and TRBJ2-7; the DNA was not compared with TRBD2, the D call given in the table. TRBV21-1 represents a pseudogene. CDR3 length: 13 residues. The CDR3 spells CASAGTSGVKQYF. CDR3 coding DNA: TGTGCCAGCGCCGGGACTAGCGGGGTGAAGCAGTACTTC.

V gene TRBV15 combines with J gene TRBJ2-2; weak D call: TRBD1 (5 bases). The CDR3 extends over 16 amino acids. The V end lost 0 bases, the J end lost 0 bases, and 8 bases lay between the germline ends. Germline assignment: CDR1 LNHNV and CDR2 YYDKDF (reference sequence). The CDR3 DNA follows: TGTGCCACCAGCAGAGATGCAGGGACGAACACCGGGGAGCTGTTTTTT. Residues: CATSRDAGTNTGELFF.

This clone was detected once. CDR3 sequence (DNA): TGTGCCACCGAGCCAACAGGGGGGTTCCAGCCCCAGCATTTT. It specifies CATEPTGGFQPQHF. The J gene is TRBJ1-5, the V gene TRBV28; 8 nucleotides align to TRBD1. Germline CDR1 reads MDHEN; CDR2 reads SYDVKM. The CDR3 spans 14 residues. V dropped 10 bases and J dropped 7; count of bases not matched to a gene: 12.

The chain links TRBV7-3 to TRBJ2-1, with TRBD2 matching 8 bases. CDR1 and CDR2 (germline): SGHTA, FQGTGA. There are 15 residues in the CDR3. The V segment lost 5 bases and the J segment 8 bases; nucleotides outside the gene matches: 11. CDR3 region: CASSPAAGGRDEQFF. CDR3 bases: TGTGCCAGCAGCCCTGCCGCGGGAGGTAGGGATGAGCAGTTCTTC.

V is TRBV7-3 and J is TRBJ2-5; no firm D call. CDR3 length: 14 residues. Germline V gene sequence: CDR1 SGHTA, CDR2 FQGTGA. V was trimmed by 1 base and J by 1 base, leaving 7 bases between them. The CDR3 DNA reads as TGTGCCAGCAGCTTAAGGGGTTTCCAAGAGACCCAGTACTTC. Protein: CASSLRGFQETQYF.

The J gene is TRBJ2-4, the V gene TRBV6-5; D might be TRBD2 (6 bases). This CDR3 contains 13 residues. Germline V gives CDR1 MNHEY, CDR2 SVGAGI. Trimming shortened V by 7 bases and J by 13 bases, and 20 bases separated the two germline ends. Here the CDR3 reads CASIPSRGLRQYF. The CDR3, as DNA: TGTGCCAGCATTCCCAGTAGGGGACTCCGACAGTACTTC.

This rearrangement joins TRBV9 to TRBJ2-2, with TRBD2 matching 11 bases. Trimming at V came to 2 bases and at J to 1 base, leaving 4 bases not matched to a gene. The CDR3 contains 17 residues. Germline CDR1 is SGDLS and CDR2 is YYNGEE. The CDR3 nucleotides are TGTGCCAGCAGCGTTTTGGGACTAGCGGAGAACACCGGGGAGCTGTTTTTT. Amino acid sequence: CASSVLGLAENTGELFF.

This chain uses TRBV11-2 with TRBJ1-1; perhaps TRBD1 as D (6 bases). The CDR3 spans 13 residues. CDR1 is SGHAT and CDR2 is FQNNGV in the germline V gene. Deletions cut 1 base from V and 4 bases from J, with 7 bases between. The chain's CDR3 is CASSLGGPTEAFF. In nucleotides, the CDR3 is TGTGCCAGCAGCTTAGGGGGGCCCACTGAAGCTTTCTTT.